These 2 T cell receptor beta chains share one sample of origin, sequenced in a study of T cells in Graves' hyperthyroidism and ophthalmopathy (dated by TCRdb to the late 2010s). The library was made by multiplex PCR. Sequencing instrument: Illumina HiSeq 2000. Amplification of TCR beta CDR3 regions was carried out from RNA transcripts. A first-round RT-PCR of the TCR CDR3 used the HTBI primer set with the Qiagen OneStep RT-PCR kit. TCRdb itself trimmed the public reads at Q25 with fastp, ran MiXCR and retained productive beta chains. When rows share a CDR3 protein, they turn into one entry using the most common DNA and genes. Recorded for this sample are approximately 430,000 distinct CDR3 sequences; about a sixth of them occurred a single time. The ten top clones hold over 12% of the sample. The sequenced sample was blood. These receptors all stem from a woman younger than 35 with Graves' hyperthyroidism.

This clonotype came up many times. The chain carries TRBV5-1 and TRBJ2-7; D may correspond to TRBD1 or TRBD2 (5 bases each). V gave up 3 bases and J gave up 1 base, with 8 bases separating them. The CDR3 is 13 amino acids. The germline V gene has CDR1 SGHRS and CDR2 YFSETQ. The CDR3 region is CASSWDDSYEQYF. CDR3 nucleotide sequence: TGCGCCAGCAGCTGGGACGATTCCTACGAGCAGTACTTC.

In this sample, this clonotype turned up many times. The chain is built from TRBV3-1 and TRBJ1-2, with D possibly matching TRBD1 (6 bases). Between the trimmed V and J ends, which lost 2 bases and 4 bases, there was a span of 17 bases. In germline, CDR1 is LGHDT, CDR2 YNNKEL (reference sequence). The CDR3 consists of 16 residues. The CDR3 is CASSQSPTQGSYGYTF. The CDR3, as DNA: TGTGCCAGCAGCCAATCCCCCACACAGGGAAGCTATGGCTACACCTTC.